These T cell receptor beta chains were read from a single sample in a study of graft-versus-host responses after intestinal transplantation. Their specific antigens are unknown. Profiling relied on immunoSEQ multiplex PCR, and the TCRdb table lists in-frame clones only, not all of them. This table has 90,000 to 120,000 clones, approximately 88% appearing once. Sequenced material: unstimulated CD4+ T cells sorted from spleen or lymph node cells, taken before transplant. All receptors derive from a human donor who was the organ donor for an intestinal transplant. The CDR3 runs from the conserved cysteine through the conserved F or W. The D gene is left open where the match is weak. Clone size is given for some rows only: seen once, a few or many times, or a class if the clone is expanded.

J: TRBJ1-6
size: .
D: .
V: TRBV6-5
DNA: TGTGCCAGCATCCCGGGACTGGGATATAATTCACCCCTCCACTTT
CDR3: CASIPGLGYNSPLHF

J: TRBJ2-1
size: once
D: .
V: TRBV27
DNA: TGTGCCAGCAGCCTCCAAGGACTTGGGTCTCTTCAGCAGTTCTTC
CDR3: CASSLQGLGSLQQFF

J: TRBJ2-6
size: once
D: TRBD2
V: TRBV4-1
DNA: TGCGCCAGCAGCCGAGCGGGGTCTGGGGCCAACGTCCTGACTTTC
CDR3: CASSRAGSGANVLTF

J: TRBJ1-4
size: .
D: TRBD1
V: TRBV18
DNA: TGTGCCAGCTCACCACCGAGCAGGGGGCGGGATGAAAAACTGTTTTTT
CDR3: CASSPPSRGRDEKLFF

J: TRBJ1-2
size: .
D: .
V: TRBV5-1
DNA: TGCGCCAGCAGCTTGGGTCCCCCTGAAAACTATGGCTACACCTTC
CDR3: CASSLGPPENYGYTF

J: TRBJ1-1
size: .
D: .
V: TRBV7-2
DNA: TGTGCCAGCAGCCTTACGGCAGGGAACACTGAAGCTTTCTTT
CDR3: CASSLTAGNTEAFF

J: TRBJ2-5
size: few
D: TRBD2
V: TRBV6-6
DNA: TGTGCCAGCAGCGCCCGGGGAGGCGGGAGGCGGGAGACCCAGTACTTC
CDR3: CASSARGGGRRETQYF

J: TRBJ1-1
size: .
D: .
V: TRBV7-9
DNA: TGTGCCAGCAGCTCGTCCGATGTAGGGCACACTGAAGCTTTCTTT
CDR3: CASSSSDVGHTEAFF

J: TRBJ2-7
size: .
D: TRBD1
V: TRBV29-1
DNA: TGCAGCGTTGTGGGACAGGTTAACGAGCAGTACTTC
CDR3: CSVVGQVNEQYF

J: TRBJ2-7
size: .
D: TRBD2
V: TRBV10-3
DNA: TGTGCCATCATGTCGGGACTAGGAACCTACGAGCAGTACTTC
CDR3: CAIMSGLGTYEQYF

J: TRBJ1-1
size: .
D: .
V: TRBV5-1
DNA: TGCGCCAGCAGCTTTTCCGACAGACGCACTGAAGCTTTCTTT
CDR3: CASSFSDRRTEAFF

J: TRBJ2-6
size: .
D: TRBD2
V: TRBV10-2
DNA: TGCGCCAGCAGTGAACGGCGGGGGAACTCTGGGGCCAACGTCCTGACTTTC
CDR3: CASSERRGNSGANVLTF

J: TRBJ2-3
size: once
D: .
V: TRBV6-1
DNA: TGTGCCATCTCAAATCCGGGACGGACCACAGATACGCAGTATTTT
CDR3: CAISNPGRTTDTQYF

J: TRBJ2-7
size: .
D: TRBD2
V: TRBV5-1
DNA: TGCGCCAGCAGCAGCGGGACTAGCGGGAGAGGCTACGAGCAGTACTTC
CDR3: CASSSGTSGRGYEQYF

J: TRBJ2-5
size: .
D: .
V: TRBV5-4
DNA: TGTGCCAGCAGCTTCAGGAACCAAGAGACCCAGTACTTC
CDR3: CASSFRNQETQYF

J: TRBJ1-6
size: .
D: TRBD1
V: TRBV23-1
DNA: TGCGCCAGCAGTCCACCCAAGACAGGGTATAATTCACCCCTCCACTTT
CDR3: CASSPPKTGYNSPLHF

J: TRBJ1-1
size: few
D: .
V: TRBV19
DNA: TGTGCCAGTAGAACTTCCCGGACGGGCAACACTGAAGCTTTCTTT
CDR3: CASRTSRTGNTEAFF

J: TRBJ2-2
size: .
D: .
V: TRBV6-6
DNA: TGTGCCAGCAGGGGATCCGGGGAGCTGTTTTTT
CDR3: CASRGSGELFF

J: TRBJ2-7
size: .
D: .
V: TRBV11-2
DNA: TGTGCCAGCAGCTTAAGCCGCTTACCATACGAGCAGTACTTC
CDR3: CASSLSRLPYEQYF

J: TRBJ2-5
size: .
D: .
V: TRBV9
DNA: TGTGCCAGCAGCGTAGCGGGGCATACCCAAGAGACCCAGTACTTC
CDR3: CASSVAGHTQETQYF

J: TRBJ1-2
size: .
D: TRBD1
V: TRBV5-4
DNA: TGTGCCAGCACGCGACAGGGGGCAGACTATGGCTACACCTTC
CDR3: CASTRQGADYGYTF

J: TRBJ2-7
size: .
D: TRBD1
V: TRBV5-1
DNA: TGCGCCAGTCGACAGGGGGCTCAACCTACCTACGAGCAGTACTTC
CDR3: CASRQGAQPTYEQYF

J: TRBJ2-7
size: once
D: .
V: TRBV5-1
DNA: TGCGCCAGCAGTCGATCATCAGGCGCCCAGGGCTACGAGCAGTACTTC
CDR3: CASSRSSGAQGYEQYF

J: TRBJ1-1
size: .
D: .
V: TRBV30
DNA: TGTGCCTGGAGTAAGACCCCAAACACTGAAGCTTTCTTT
CDR3: CAWSKTPNTEAFF

J: TRBJ1-5
size: .
D: .
V: TRBV2
DNA: TGTGCCAGCGGAATTGACGGACACAATCAGCCCCAGCATTTT
CDR3: CASGIDGHNQPQHF

J: TRBJ2-5
size: .
D: .
V: TRBV5-4
DNA: TGTGCCATTATGGGAGGGAGGGGGTACCAAGAGACCCAGTACTTC
CDR3: CAIMGGRGYQETQYF

J: TRBJ2-7
size: .
D: TRBD2
V: TRBV30
DNA: TGTGCCTGGAGTGTACCGGTTAGCGGGAGGCAAAAGCAGTACTTC
CDR3: CAWSVPVSGRQKQYF

J: TRBJ2-3
size: few
D: .
V: TRBV27
DNA: TGTGCCAGCAGTTTGAAGAGGGACACAGATACGCAGTATTTT
CDR3: CASSLKRDTDTQYF

J: TRBJ1-4
size: .
D: TRBD1
V: TRBV7-2
DNA: TGTGCCAGCAGCCCGGACAGGGCTGAAAAACTGTTTTTT
CDR3: CASSPDRAEKLFF

J: TRBJ2-3
size: .
D: .
V: TRBV5-4
DNA: TGTGCCAGCAGTCGGGACTCACCAATCCTCAGCACAGATACGCAGTATTTT
CDR3: CASSRDSPILSTDTQYF

J: TRBJ2-5
size: .
D: .
V: TRBV5-8
DNA: TGTGCCAGCAGCTGGAACGAGAGGGAGACCCAGTACTTC
CDR3: CASSWNERETQYF

J: TRBJ2-7
size: .
D: .
V: TRBV5-5
DNA: TGTGCCAGCAGCCCGACCGGGGCAGGGGTAGTCTACGAGCAGTACTTC
CDR3: CASSPTGAGVVYEQYF

J: TRBJ2-5
size: .
D: TRBD1
V: TRBV5-1
DNA: TGCGCCAGCAGCTTTTACAGGGGGCGCCAAGAGACCCAGTACTTC
CDR3: CASSFYRGRQETQYF

J: TRBJ2-1
size: .
D: TRBD2
V: TRBV7-3
DNA: TGTGCCAGCAGCTTAAGCGGGGGGAGTTCCTCATTTCAGGGTGAGCAGTTCTTC
CDR3: CASSLSGGSSSFQGEQFF

J: TRBJ2-7
size: .
D: .
V: TRBV11-2
DNA: TGTGCCAGCAGCGTCGACAGAAGATACGAGCAGTACTTC
CDR3: CASSVDRRYEQYF

J: TRBJ2-7
size: .
D: TRBD1
V: TRBV6-6
DNA: TGTGCCAGCAGATCGGGACAGGGGGCGCGCGAGCAGTACTTC
CDR3: CASRSGQGAREQYF